Shown below are 23 T cell receptor beta chains from a single sample sequenced in a study of cytomegalovirus exposure and HLA in healthy donors (TCRdb year 2017). Library construction relied on the immunoSEQ multiplex PCR assay. The multiplex PCR relied on a mix of 60 forward primers for TCR Vbeta segments and 13 reverse primers for TCR Jbeta segments. Sourced from immuneACCESS, this table was stored by TCRdb with only in-frame sequences that have V and J called. A share of the clones is absent; for the studies checked, an unresolved V gene accounts for under half, and the remainder has no known explanation. The table kept for this sample lists 130,000 to 150,000 clones. Jointly, the top ten make up 2.7% of the sample. Material: PBMCs. Receptors were obtained from a man between 40 and 49 years old in good health and CMV-seronegative.

The chain carries TRBV5-1 and TRBJ2-1; possible D gene TRBD2, 7 bases. Germline V gene lookup returns CDR1 SGHRS and CDR2 YFSETQ. V lost 7 bases, J lost 0 bases, and 23 bases lay in between. This CDR3 is 18 amino acids long. The CDR3 is CASGRGARPLRSYNEQFF. The CDR3, as DNA: TGCGCCAGCGGGAGGGGGGCTCGCCCACTTCGCTCCTACAATGAGCAGTTCTTC.

As DNA, the CDR3 is TGTGCCAGCAGTTCAGAATATGGCTACACCTTC. The encoded protein is CASSSEYGYTF. The chain has TRBV28 and TRBJ1-2; D unresolved. With 4 bases removed from V and 5 bases from J, the gap between germline ends came to 5 bases. Germline loops: CDR1 MDHEN, CDR2 SYDVKM. The CDR3 is 11 residues long.

The chain recombines TRBV5-1 with TRBJ1-6; 8 bases map to TRBD1. CDR3 size: 15 residues. The germline V gene has CDR1 SGHRS and CDR2 YFSETQ. V lost 5 bases, J lost 10 bases, and 11 bases stayed unmatched. CDR3 region: CASRPQGAIGSPLHF. CDR3 DNA sequence: TGCGCCAGCAGACCTCAGGGGGCGATCGGATCACCCCTCCACTTT.

This chain joins TRBV2 and TRBJ2-7, with 10 bases fitting TRBD1. J was trimmed by 0 bases and V by 4 bases; bases with no gene match: 3. Per germline, CDR1 SNHLY and CDR2 FYNNEI. This CDR3 has 15 residues. CDR3 amino acids: CASSGDRGPSYEQYF. In DNA form, the CDR3 reads TGTGCCAGCAGTGGTGACAGGGGGCCCTCCTACGAGCAGTACTTC.

The chain is built from TRBV4-3 and TRBJ2-1, with 13 bases fitting TRBD2. The CDR3 is made up of 16 amino acids. Germline V CDR1 and CDR2: LGHNA, YSLEER. Trimming cost V 4 bases and J 10 bases; bases outside gene matches: 10. DNA for the CDR3: TGCGCCAGCAGCCGCGAGGGACTAGCGGGGAAACAGGAGCAGTTCTTC. Protein: CASSREGLAGKQEQFF.

The rearrangement joins TRBV7-3 to TRBJ2-1, with D possibly matching TRBD2 (7 bases). The CDR3 contains 15 residues. Germline lookup yields CDR1 SGHTA and CDR2 FQGTGA. Trimming removed 3 bases from V and 7 bases from J, with 16 bases in between. This chain's CDR3 is CASSFEGGPGNEQFF. CDR3 DNA: TGTGCCAGCAGCTTCGAGGGGGGGCCTGGGAATGAGCAGTTCTTC.

The chain has TRBV5-5 and TRBJ1-6; D is possibly TRBD1 (6 bases). Germline loops: CDR1 SGHKS, CDR2 YYEKEE (reference sequence). The CDR3 runs 17 residues. Deletions cut 0 bases from V and 9 bases from J, with 19 bases between. The CDR3 bases are TGTGCCAGCAGCTTGGAACAGGGTTCACAGGTCTTTTCACCCCTCCACTTT. This codes for CASSLEQGSQVFSPLHF.

The chain links TRBV2 to TRBJ1-1, with 10 bases that match TRBD1. The CDR3 consists of 14 residues. Per the germline V gene, CDR1 is SNHLY and CDR2 is FYNNEI. V lost 6 bases, J lost 4 bases, and 5 bases stayed unmatched. The CDR3 nucleotides are TGTGCCAGCAGGGACAGGGGGGTGGGCACTGAAGCTTTCTTT. It is translated as CASRDRGVGTEAFF.

The V and J genes are TRBV11-2 and TRBJ2-3, with a tentative D call TRBD1 (6 bases). The germline gives CDR1 SGHAT, CDR2 FQNNGV. Trimming removed 1 base at V and 0 bases at J, with 11 bases between. The CDR3 is 16 amino acids. The CDR3 DNA reads as TGTGCCAGCAGCTTAGCGACAGGATCTAGCACAGATACGCAGTATTTT. Translation gives CASSLATGSSTDTQYF.

V is TRBV19 and J is TRBJ2-5; TRBD2 aligns across 8 bases. Germline CDR1 and CDR2: LNHDA and SQIVND (reference sequence). Losses at the gene ends were 2 bases for V and 4 bases for J; bases not matched to a gene: 12. The CDR3 length is 17 residues. The CDR3 sequence: CASSISLAGRLRETQYF. In nucleotides, the CDR3 is TGTGCCAGTAGTATAAGTCTAGCGGGTCGGTTACGAGAGACCCAGTACTTC.

This rearrangement joins TRBV11-1 to TRBJ2-7; 7 nucleotides match TRBD1. Germline V CDR1 and CDR2: SGHAT, FQDESV (reference sequence). Trimming took 5 bases from V and 4 from J; bases not matched to a gene: 5. The CDR3 extends over 13 amino acids. The CDR3 protein is CASSLGQTYEQYF. DNA of the CDR3: TGTGCCAGCAGCCTGGGACAGACTTACGAGCAGTACTTC.

As for this clone: The junction departs from the called germline gene at one end, perhaps through a read error. V gene TRBV6-1 combines with J gene TRBJ1-1; no definite D call. Looked up from germline, CDR1 is MNHNS and CDR2 is SASEGT. The CDR3 is made up of 14 amino acids. CDR3 residues: CASSARSRNAEAFF. The CDR3 DNA follows: TGTGCCAGCAGTGCCAGGTCCCGGAACGCTGAAGCTTTCTTT.

V is TRBV7-2 and J is TRBJ1-1, with 8 bases identical to TRBD1. The germline V gene has CDR1 SGHTA and CDR2 FQGNSA. CDR3 size: 15 residues. The trim removed 6 bases at V and 1 base at J, leaving 7 bases unmatched. The CDR3 nucleotides read TGTGCCAGCAGACGAGACAGGGGAACGAACACTGAAGCTTTCTTT. Residues: CASRRDRGTNTEAFF.

This chain joins TRBV5-4 and TRBJ2-4; TRBD2 aligns across 9 bases. Unmatched junction bases numbered 20, after V lost 4 bases and J lost 6 bases. Germline assignment: CDR1 SGHNT and CDR2 YYREEE (reference sequence). The CDR3 consists of 19 residues. Here the CDR3 DNA reads TGTGCCAGCAGCCCACCTACCCACATGGCGGGGGGGCAGAGAAACATTCAGTACTTC. Residues: CASSPPTHMAGGQRNIQYF.

The genes are TRBV19 and TRBJ1-1; no definite D call. The CDR3 runs to 13 residues. Trimming shortened V by 5 bases and J by 4 bases, and 11 bases separated the two germline ends. Germline assignment: CDR1 LNHDA and CDR2 SQIVND (reference sequence). CDR3 amino acids: CASSARRGTEAFF. In DNA form, the CDR3 reads TGTGCCAGTAGTGCGAGGAGAGGCACTGAAGCTTTCTTT.

This chain uses TRBV7-2 with TRBJ2-7; 11 bases line up with TRBD1. The CDR3 spans 18 residues. With V trimmed by 3 bases and J by 1 base, 11 bases remained unmatched. Germline values: CDR1 SGHTA, CDR2 FQGNSA. The CDR3 loop is CASSFDAPGTGGSYEQYF. The CDR3 DNA follows: TGTGCCAGCAGCTTTGACGCCCCGGGGACAGGGGGGTCCTACGAGCAGTACTTC.

The chain carries TRBV9 and TRBJ2-3; 8 bases align to TRBD2. This CDR3 comprises 16 residues. Germline assignment: CDR1 SGDLS and CDR2 YYNGEE. The V segment lost 4 bases and the J segment 6 bases; nucleotides outside the gene matches: 13. The CDR3 DNA sequence: TGTGCCAGCAGCCCCCCGGGGGGGATAATGCGGGATACGCAGTATTTT. Protein sequence: CASSPPGGIMRDTQYF.

The gene calls are TRBV7-2 and TRBJ1-4, with 7 bases that match TRBD1. The CDR3 is 18 amino acids. Germline V gene data show CDR1 as SGHTA and CDR2 as FQGNSA. V was clipped by 5 bases and J by 0 bases; unmatched bases: 12. The CDR3: CASSPGQASRATNEKLFF. DNA of the CDR3: TGTGCCAGCAGCCCCGGACAGGCGTCCCGTGCAACTAATGAAAAACTGTTTTTT.

The chain is built from TRBV29-1 and TRBJ2-3; 9 nucleotides align to TRBD1. The trim removed 0 bases at V and 6 bases at J, leaving 10 bases unmatched. Germline V gene data show CDR1 as SQVTM and CDR2 as ANQGSEA. CDR3 length: 16 amino acids. CDR3 residues: CSVEDRGTGLFDTQYF. CDR3 in DNA: TGCAGCGTTGAAGATCGGGGGACAGGGTTGTTTGATACGCAGTATTTT.

The chain couples TRBV4-1 to TRBJ2-3; TRBD2 might be the D (6 bases). Between the trimmed V and J ends, which lost 0 bases and 5 bases, there was a span of 9 bases. This CDR3 spans 14 amino acids. Germline lookup yields CDR1 MGHRA and CDR2 YSYEKL. CDR3 sequence reads: CASSQDRGGDTQYF. Here the CDR3 DNA reads TGCGCCAGCAGCCAAGACCGGGGAGGAGATACGCAGTATTTT.

The chain uses TRBV10-2 and TRBJ1-2; the D gene is possibly TRBD1 (5 bases). V lost 4 bases, J lost 4 bases, and 16 bases lay in between. The CDR3 runs 15 residues. Germline loops: CDR1 WSHSY, CDR2 SAAADI. In DNA, the CDR3 is TGCGCCAGCAGTGGACCCGGTGGGGCAGCCTATGGCTACACCTTC. This translates into CASSGPGGAAYGYTF.

As DNA, the CDR3 is TGTGCCAGCAGCCAAACGGGACTATTGGGTACGCAGTATTTT. Amino acids: CASSQTGLLGTQYF. The J gene is TRBJ2-3, the V gene TRBV7-3; 7 nucleotides match TRBD2. The CDR3 sequence is 14 residues long. Germline V gives CDR1 SGHTA, CDR2 FQGTGA. Losses at the gene ends were 5 bases for V and 8 bases for J; bases not matched to a gene: 10.

The rearrangement uses TRBV7-6 and TRBJ1-1; TRBD1 agrees at 8 bases. J was trimmed by 4 bases and V by 6 bases; bases with no gene match: 4. The germline V gene encodes CDR1 SGHVS and CDR2 FNYEAQ. The CDR3 has 13 amino acids. The CDR3 region is CASSGQGGTEAFF. CDR3 bases: TGTGCCAGCAGTGGACAGGGCGGCACTGAAGCTTTCTTT.